This TCR beta chain was sequenced during a study of post-analysis software for immune sequencing data. Study context: As for disease course, relapsing-remitting, secondary progressive and progressive-relapsing multiple sclerosis were all included.

There are a few counts of this clonotype. Its antigen is currently unknown. Trimming took 0 bases from V and 6 from J, leaving 12 bases between them. Looked up from germline, CDR1 is LGHDT and CDR2 is YNNKEL (reference sequence). The CDR3 extends over 15 amino acids. cDNA libraries for TCR beta contained unique molecular identifiers. TCRdb re-called the PCR reads with MiXCR, one entry per CDR3 protein. The profile shows fewer than 550,000 distinct CDR3 sequences, about a third of them singletons. Whole-study findings and limits: Roughly 5 TRBV segments, including TRBV5-6, TRBV5-1 and TRBV20-1, were more frequent in patients than controls.

This chain connects TRBV3-1 to TRBJ2-1; D gene unclear. The sequence derives from a girl aged 2-17 years with multiple sclerosis. Sample: blood. The CDR3 nucleotides are TGTGCCAGCAGCCAAGAAAGTCGGGCGAGCAATGAGCAGTTCTTC. This translates into CASSQESRASNEQFF.